Each of the 18 T cell receptor beta chains below was sequenced from the same sample in a study of blood T cell repertoires in COVID-19. Measured with immunoSEQ multiplex PCR; TCRdb has only the in-frame clones, and not every one. The sample gives approximately 100,000 clones, 85% to 90% of which show up once; roughly 4.9% is in the top ten. The sequencing sample was made of peripheral blood. The receptors come from a woman older than 75 with active COVID-19.

The chain links TRBV27 to TRBJ2-3, with a tentative D call TRBD1 (6 bases). Germline V lookup: CDR1 MNHEY, CDR2 SMNVEV (reference sequence). The V end was cut by 7 bases, the J end by 2 bases, with 22 bases between. There are 17 residues in the CDR3. The CDR3 region has the DNA TGTGCCAGCAAGCCCTTCTCCCGACAGGAGTACACAGATACGCAGTATTTT. Translation: CASKPFSRQEYTDTQYF.

A note on this clone: The junction and the germline gene differ at one end; a read error may be behind it. The V and J genes are TRBV10-3 and TRBJ2-3, with 11 bases aligning to TRBD2. This CDR3 region has 14 residues. The germline gives CDR1 ENHRY, CDR2 SYGVKD. DNA for the CDR3: TGTGCCGTCAGGACTAGCGGGAGCACAGATACGCAGTATTTT. Encoded protein: CAVRTSGSTDTQYF.

This clone was seen once. V usage is TRBV4-2 and J usage is TRBJ2-5; 9 nucleotides align to TRBD2. CDR3 length: 16 amino acids. Losses at the gene ends were 4 bases for V and 2 bases for J; bases not matched to a gene: 8. Germline V gene lookup returns CDR1 LGHNA and CDR2 YNFKEQ. The CDR3 bases are TGTGCCAGCAGCCCAGATAGCGGGAGCCCACAAGAGACCCAGTACTTC. The encoded protein is CASSPDSGSPQETQYF.

The gene calls are TRBV10-3 and TRBJ1-2; 8 nucleotides agree with TRBD1. The length of the CDR3 is 16 residues. V lost 2 bases to trimming and J lost 7 bases; unmatched junction nucleotides: 12. Germline-derived CDR1 and CDR2 are ENHRY and SYGVKD. In DNA form, the CDR3 reads TGTGCCATCAGTGAGGGACAGGGAGGAGACTGGTTTGGCTACACCTTC. The encoded protein is CAISEGQGGDWFGYTF.

This clone was seen a handful of times. This chain uses TRBV18 with TRBJ2-3; D perhaps matches TRBD2 (6 bases). The CDR3 consists of 16 residues. The V and J ends lost 3 bases and 5 bases respectively, with 18 bases between them. Germline V gene data show CDR1 as KGHSH and CDR2 as LQKENI. The CDR3 nucleotides read TGTGCCAGCTCACCGACCCCCGGGAGCTGGGGAGATACGCAGTATTTT. Translated, it gives CASSPTPGSWGDTQYF. Full variable domain (missing parts from reference TRBV18 and TRBJ2-3): NAGVMQNPRHLVRRRGQEARLRCSPMKGHSHVYWYRQLPEEGLKFMVYLQKENIIDESGMPKERFSAEFPKEGPSILRIQQVVRGDSAAYFCASSPTPGSWGDTQYFGPGTRLTVL.

The V gene is TRBV11-3, the J gene TRBJ2-1, with D perhaps TRBD2 (5 bases). The CDR3 runs 16 residues. V was shortened by 5 bases and J by 1 base, with 15 bases between the two germline ends. Germline V gene data show CDR1 as SGHNT and CDR2 as YENEEA. In nucleotides, the CDR3 is TGTGCCAGCAGCCTGCTAGCTTTAGGTTCCTACAATGAGCAGTTCTTC. Its protein is CASSLLALGSYNEQFF.

The rearrangement links TRBV7-9 to TRBJ2-7; the D gene is possibly TRBD1 (5 bases). The CDR3 covers 14 residues. V shed 3 bases and J shed 3 bases, with 12 bases lying between them. The germline CDR1 and CDR2 sequences are SEHNR and FQNEAQ (reference sequence). CDR3 in amino acids: CASSLRDRDYEQYF. CDR3 nucleotide sequence: TGTGCCAGCAGCTTGCGAGACAGAGACTACGAGCAGTACTTC.

The V call is TRBV18, the J call TRBJ2-1, with 9 positions matching TRBD2. This CDR3 region has 15 residues. Unmatched junction bases numbered 6, after V lost 5 bases and J lost 4 bases. CDR1 is KGHSH and CDR2 is LQKENI in the germline V gene. The CDR3 bases are TGTGCCAGCTCAGAGAGACTAGCGGATTACAATGAGCAGTTCTTC. Translating gives CASSERLADYNEQFF.

The chain recombines TRBV28 with TRBJ1-3; D uncertain. The CDR3 extends over 16 amino acids. CDR1 MDHEN and CDR2 SYDVKM come from the germline V gene. The V gene lost 8 bases and the J gene lost 0 bases, with 17 bases spanning the gap. Here the CDR3 reads CASPPAWASSGNTIYF. CDR3 bases: TGTGCCAGCCCGCCCGCGTGGGCGAGCTCTGGAAACACCATATATTTT.

The genes are TRBV7-2 and TRBJ2-1, with D perhaps TRBD2 (6 bases). The V end was cut by 5 bases, the J end by 5 bases, with 16 bases between. The CDR3 covers 15 residues. Looked up from germline, CDR1 is SGHTA and CDR2 is FQGNSA. The chain's CDR3 is CASSRGTWTNNEQFF. In DNA form, the CDR3 reads TGTGCCAGCAGCCGCGGGACTTGGACCAACAATGAGCAGTTCTTC.

The V gene is TRBV9, the J gene TRBJ2-7; perhaps TRBD2 as D (6 bases). V lost 4 bases and J lost 4, with 24 bases in between. This CDR3 has 17 amino acids. Per germline, CDR1 SGDLS and CDR2 YYNGEE. The CDR3 region is CASSLFPTGTGVYEQYF. The CDR3 nucleotides read TGTGCCAGCAGCTTATTCCCCACTGGGACGGGAGTGTACGAGCAGTACTTC.

The rearrangement uses TRBV10-3 and TRBJ2-7, with D possibly TRBD2 on 5 matching bases. Deletions cut 0 bases from V and 4 bases from J, with 10 bases between. In germline, CDR1 is ENHRY, CDR2 SYGVKD. The length of the CDR3 is 14 residues. CDR3 in DNA: TGTGCCATCAGTGAGTCTCGAACTAGTTACGAGCAGTACTTC. Its translation: CAISESRTSYEQYF.

The gene calls are TRBV27 and TRBJ2-6, with D unresolved. Germline V CDR1 and CDR2: MNHEY, SMNVEV (reference sequence). This CDR3 spans 18 amino acids. V gave up 6 bases and J gave up 0 bases, with 18 bases separating them. In nucleotides, the CDR3 is TGTGCCAGCAGCGTTCGCCCCTCGAGGTTCTCTGGGGCCAACGTCCTGACTTTC. Protein sequence: CASSVRPSRFSGANVLTF.

The chain links TRBV14 to TRBJ1-6; 8 nucleotides match TRBD1. The CDR3 has 16 amino acids. CDR1 is SGHDN, CDR2 FVKESK, per germline. The V segment lost 2 bases and the J segment 2 bases; nucleotides outside the gene matches: 2. DNA for the CDR3: TGTGCCAGCAGCCAACTGGGACAGGCCTATAATTCACCCCTCCACTTT. Translated, it gives CASSQLGQAYNSPLHF.

In its sample, this clone was seen once. This chain links TRBV28 with TRBJ2-5; 9 positions agree with TRBD2. CDR1 is MDHEN, CDR2 SYDVKM, per germline. V was clipped by 5 bases and J by 4 bases; unmatched bases: 11. This CDR3 has 16 amino acids. CDR3 nucleotides: TGTGCCAGCAGTATGGCGGGGACTAGCTCTTCAGAGACCCAGTACTTC. Its protein product is CASSMAGTSSSETQYF.

This rearrangement joins TRBV12-3 or TRBV12-4 to TRBJ2-5; the D gene is possibly TRBD2 (5 bases). The V end lost 8 bases, the J end lost 7 bases, and 14 bases lay between the germline ends. This CDR3 is 12 amino acids long. The DNA of the CDR3 is TGTGCCAGCCTACGGACGGGGTGGACCCAGTACTTC. This sequence encodes CASLRTGWTQYF.

The chain uses TRBV7-2 and TRBJ2-1; 8 bases are shared with TRBD2. Germline values: CDR1 SGHTA, CDR2 FQGNSA. The V gene end was trimmed by 1 base and the J gene end by 10 bases; junction bases not matched to a gene: 6. The CDR3 sequence is 14 residues long. The CDR3 DNA reads TGTGCCAGCAGCTTAGGGGGTGGGACTAGAGAGCAGTTCTTC. Amino acids: CASSLGGGTREQFF.

This sequence joins TRBV5-6 and TRBJ2-1; D is possibly TRBD2 (6 bases). This CDR3 region has 15 residues. CDR1 is SGHDT, CDR2 YYEEEE, per germline. Trimming removed 4 bases from V and 4 bases from J, with 15 bases in between. CDR3 in amino acids: CASSGNPRGYNEQFF. The CDR3 DNA follows: TGTGCCAGCAGCGGCAATCCGCGGGGATACAATGAGCAGTTCTTC.